These 5 T cell receptor beta chains originate from one sample sequenced in a study of T cell responses to AZD1222 COVID-19 vaccine. TCRdb's table, derived via immunoSEQ multiplex PCR, lists solely in-frame clones and lacks some. The repertoire holds approximately 150,000 clones, 88% seen once, with roughly 4% in the top ten. The sample here was peripheral blood, taken 28 days after the second AZD1222 dose. These receptors came from an adult who received the AZD1222 COVID-19 vaccine.

This sequence joins TRBV29-1 and TRBJ2-3; D is unclear. V lost 5 bases and J 2 bases, leaving 11 bases between the germline ends. Per germline, CDR1 SQVTM and CDR2 ANQGSEA. The CDR3 totals 13 residues. CDR3 residues: CSVCLSHTDTQYF. The CDR3 region has the DNA TGCAGCGTTTGTCTATCTCACACAGATACGCAGTATTTT.

This chain links TRBV6-5 with TRBJ2-1; no clear D. The CDR3 contains 13 residues. CDR1 is MNHEY, CDR2 SVGAGI, per germline. The V gene lost 0 bases and the J gene lost 3 bases, with 3 bases spanning the gap. In DNA, the CDR3 is TGTGCCAGCAGTTACTCGGACTACAATGAGCAGTTCTTC. Translated: CASSYSDYNEQFF.

The chain couples TRBV30 to TRBJ2-7; possibly TRBD1 for D (6 bases). This CDR3 has 12 amino acids. V lost 0 bases, J lost 6 bases, and 9 bases lay in between. In germline, CDR1 is GTSNPN, CDR2 SVGIG (reference sequence). The CDR3 reads CAWSVVRGEQYF. CDR3 DNA sequence: TGTGCCTGGAGTGTAGTCAGGGGCGAGCAGTACTTC.

The chain couples TRBV5-1 to TRBJ1-2; weak D call: TRBD1 (5 bases). Trimming removed 3 bases at V and 7 bases at J, with 16 bases between. Germline loops: CDR1 SGHRS, CDR2 YFSETQ. The CDR3 is 14 amino acids. CDR3 region: CASSSVGEAGGYTF. CDR3 coding DNA: TGCGCCAGCAGCTCCGTAGGGGAGGCGGGTGGCTACACCTTC.

V is TRBV5-6 and J is TRBJ1-2; no clear D. The CDR3 sequence is 12 residues long. The V gene's germline CDR1 is SGHDT and CDR2 YYEEEE. Trimming pared 1 base from V and 4 bases from J, leaving 5 bases between. In DNA form, the CDR3 reads TGTGCCAGCAGCTTGTCCAGCTATGGCTACACCTTC. Translation: CASSLSSYGYTF. The full variable domain, with the rest looked up from reference TRBV5-6 and TRBJ1-2, is DAGVTQSPTHLIKTRGQQVTLRCSPKSGHDTVSWYQQALGQGPQFIFQYYEEEERQRGNFPDRFSGHQFPNYSSELNVNALLLGDSALYLCASSLSSYGYTFGSGTRLTVV.